The present T cell receptor (beta chain) was sequenced within a study of Ad26.COV2.S vaccination and SARS-CoV-2 variants. The data were produced by immunoSEQ multiplex PCR, yet TCRdb's version contains in-frame clones alone and is incomplete. The sample contains 380,000 or so clones, roughly 85% of which appear only once. In germline, CDR1 is SEHNR, CDR2 FQNEAQ (reference sequence). Trimming cost V 1 base and J 6 bases, with 9 bases left between them. CDR3 length equals 14 residues. Sample treatment: over 15 received Ad26.COV2.S at low or high dose, single or two shots; 5 received placebo; per-sample allocation not given. Sample collection was performed on day 63 after the first vaccine or placebo injection.

The material was peripheral blood, obtained in a trial of Ad26.COV2.S vaccine versus placebo. The gene calls are TRBV7-9 and TRBJ2-2, with D perhaps matching TRBD2 (5 bases). The source of this sequence is a person between 18 and 65 years old who received the Ad26.COV2.S COVID-19 vaccine or a placebo. CDR3 sequence reads: CASSLERVAGELFF. CDR3 DNA: TGTGCCAGCAGCTTAGAGAGGGTTGCCGGGGAGCTGTTTTTT.